These T cell receptor beta chains were read from a single sample in a study of T-cell memory formation after mild COVID-19. TCRdb fed the 5' RACE reads into MiXCR, producing one record per CDR3 protein. Of about 250,000 distinct CDR3 sequences listed, approximately 18% are singletons. The sequenced sample was PBMCs or a T cell subset sorted from them (not recorded which). The source is a man younger than 35 who had mild COVID-19 (a few samples of this study predate the infection). Cell type and time point are not known. Each CDR3 is given with its conserved first and last residue. A clone size is listed for some rows: how often the clone was seen (once, few, many), or a class if it is expanded.

clone size	V gene	J gene	CDR3 protein
few	TRBV9	TRBJ2-3	CASSAGRGGWTPDTQYF
few	TRBV7-6	TRBJ2-2	CASAFRDRETGTGELFF
many	TRBV20-1	TRBJ1-3	CSARTGAGNTIYF
NA	TRBV4-2	TRBJ2-3	CASSPGTPGVTDTQYF
NA	TRBV20-1	TRBJ1-1	CSGRGAGEAFF
NA	TRBV2	TRBJ2-5	CASSEDRQSGTQYF
NA	TRBV7-2	TRBJ1-6	CASSSVDRGWSPLHF
NA	TRBV3-1	TRBJ2-5	CASSQERRGWLASQETQYF
few	TRBV5-1	TRBJ1-1	CASSSRGGGTEAFF
many	TRBV5-5	TRBJ2-1	CASSFRAGEQFF
NA	TRBV7-9	TRBJ2-5	CASSPYKGGEETQYF
NA	TRBV5-1	TRBJ1-5	CASSSTGVSGQPQHF
few	TRBV7-7	TRBJ1-4	CASSPLSNEKLFF
few	TRBV7-2	TRBJ1-2	CASSPQPPGLGDGYTF
NA	TRBV7-3	TRBJ2-5	CASSQARQETQYF
NA	TRBV5-1	TRBJ2-5	CASSLTGQGRETQYF
few	TRBV12-3/TRBV12-4	TRBJ1-6	CASTPTAHNSPLHF
many	TRBV4-1	TRBJ1-2	CASSQNGVGYGYTF
many	TRBV7-2	TRBJ2-5	CASSLRPAGGGETQYF
NA	TRBV19	TRBJ1-1	CASSIDLAIRGEAFF
NA	TRBV6-5	TRBJ1-5	CASSPPGGGLLPQHF
once	TRBV6-5	TRBJ1-1	CASSSLSGAARGDTEAFF
NA	TRBV4-1	TRBJ1-1	CASSQVGPVNTEAFF
many	TRBV2	TRBJ2-2	CASSYRGFANTGELFF
few	TRBV18	TRBJ2-1	CASSPTGGENEQFF
NA	TRBV12-3/TRBV12-4	TRBJ1-3	CASSSGGTVNTIYF
few	TRBV2	TRBJ2-4	CASSGSYRDEYF
NA	TRBV4-3	TRBJ2-7	CASSQDPTYSYEQYF
NA	TRBV3-1	TRBJ2-7	CASSQGGLAGINEQYF
NA	TRBV20-1	TRBJ1-5	CSAPRQGATQGANQPQHF
few	TRBV12-3/TRBV12-4	TRBJ2-7	CASRGHRDYEQYF
NA	TRBV6-5	TRBJ2-3	CASSYGDREWDTQYF
NA	TRBV9	TRBJ1-3	CASSDKEGNTIYF
NA	TRBV19	TRBJ2-4	CASSIGSRGPDIQYF
many	TRBV2	TRBJ1-2	CASSEEIGAYGYTF
few	TRBV18	TRBJ1-6	CASSPAVSSSYNSPLHF
many	TRBV9	TRBJ2-1	CASSPGTGSNKRGNEQFF
few	TRBV7-9	TRBJ2-1	CASSLALGAREQFF
few	TRBV6-5	TRBJ1-1	CASSYSVQGKGGEAFF
NA	TRBV11-2	TRBJ2-3	CASSWTGAGDTQYF